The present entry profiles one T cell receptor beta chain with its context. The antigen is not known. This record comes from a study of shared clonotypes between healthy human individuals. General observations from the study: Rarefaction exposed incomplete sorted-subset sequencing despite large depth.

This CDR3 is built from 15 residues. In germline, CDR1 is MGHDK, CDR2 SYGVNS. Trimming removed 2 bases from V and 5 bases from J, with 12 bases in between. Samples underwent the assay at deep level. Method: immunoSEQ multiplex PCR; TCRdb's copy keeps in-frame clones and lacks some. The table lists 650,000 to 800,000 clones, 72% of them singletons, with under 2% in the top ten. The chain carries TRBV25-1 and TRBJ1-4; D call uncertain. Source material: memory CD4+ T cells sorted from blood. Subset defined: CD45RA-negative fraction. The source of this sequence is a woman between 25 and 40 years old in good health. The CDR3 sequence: CASSEHRDLNEKLFF. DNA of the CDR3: TGTGCCAGCAGTGAACACCGGGATCTCAATGAAAAACTGTTTTTT.